This T cell receptor beta chain was captured in a study of spatial heterogeneity in lung cancer. Study-wide background: A unique TCR and UMI combination showed up more than ten times in raw reads, on average.

One entry per CDR3 protein results from TCRdb running MiXCR on the 5' RACE reads. The table includes under 25,000 distinct CDR3 sequences, 6.5% to 8% detected once. This clonotype was recorded many times. Sample time point: sample taken at primary tumor resection. Donors were around 70 untreated early-stage non-small cell lung cancer patients. Material for sequencing was whole RNA from tumor, nontumor lung or frozen PBMC, left unsorted. The CDR3 is made up of 14 amino acids. Trimming removed 5 bases at V and 1 base at J, with 11 bases between. Germline lookup yields CDR1 SGHTA and CDR2 FQGNSA. The source of this sequence is a male donor with early-stage non-small cell lung cancer. Sequenced material: PBMCs, taken at surgery. The rearrangement links TRBV7-2 to TRBJ2-5; a weak D match, TRBD1 (6 bases). For the CDR3, the DNA is TGTGCCAGCAGCGAGGACAGTGCCCAAGAGACCCAGTACTTC. Residues: CASSEDSAQETQYF.